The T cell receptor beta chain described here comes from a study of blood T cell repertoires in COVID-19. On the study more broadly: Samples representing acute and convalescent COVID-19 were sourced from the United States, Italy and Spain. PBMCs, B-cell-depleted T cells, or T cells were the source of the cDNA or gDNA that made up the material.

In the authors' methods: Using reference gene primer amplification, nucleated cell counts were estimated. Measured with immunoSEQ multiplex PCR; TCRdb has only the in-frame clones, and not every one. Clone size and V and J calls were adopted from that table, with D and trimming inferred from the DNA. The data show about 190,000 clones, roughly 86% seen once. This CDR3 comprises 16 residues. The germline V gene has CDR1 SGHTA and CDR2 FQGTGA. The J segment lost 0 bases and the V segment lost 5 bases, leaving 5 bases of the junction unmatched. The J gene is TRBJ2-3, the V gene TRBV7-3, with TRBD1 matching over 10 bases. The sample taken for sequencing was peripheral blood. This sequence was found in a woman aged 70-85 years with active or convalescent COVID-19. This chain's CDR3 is CASSPGTGVSTDTQYF. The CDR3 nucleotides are TGTGCCAGCAGCCCCGGGACAGGGGTTAGCACAGATACGCAGTATTTT.